The source of this T cell receptor beta chain is a study of shared clonotypes between healthy human individuals. Germline V gives CDR1 SGHVS, CDR2 FQNEAQ. V lost 6 bases and J lost 0; bases outside the gene matches: 8. The CDR3 has 15 amino acids. Unsorted material relied on roughly 86 million PBMCs as the source of genomic DNA. Assay runs were performed at deep level. Some 31,000 T cell genomes (300 ng DNA) went into each PBMC replicate. TCRdb keeps only in-frame clones here, not all; method: immunoSEQ multiplex PCR. The repertoire includes 470,000 or so clones, 70% to 85% of them detected once, and 12% sits in the top ten.

The chain links TRBV7-8 to TRBJ2-7; 7 nucleotides match TRBD1. The sequence came from a woman aged 40 to 50 in good health. Some clones in this sample may be carry-over from other donors' samples. The source material was PBMCs. The DNA of the CDR3 is TGTGCCAGCAGTTATAGACGGACAGGCTCCTACGAGCAGTACTTC. It codes for CASSYRRTGSYEQYF.